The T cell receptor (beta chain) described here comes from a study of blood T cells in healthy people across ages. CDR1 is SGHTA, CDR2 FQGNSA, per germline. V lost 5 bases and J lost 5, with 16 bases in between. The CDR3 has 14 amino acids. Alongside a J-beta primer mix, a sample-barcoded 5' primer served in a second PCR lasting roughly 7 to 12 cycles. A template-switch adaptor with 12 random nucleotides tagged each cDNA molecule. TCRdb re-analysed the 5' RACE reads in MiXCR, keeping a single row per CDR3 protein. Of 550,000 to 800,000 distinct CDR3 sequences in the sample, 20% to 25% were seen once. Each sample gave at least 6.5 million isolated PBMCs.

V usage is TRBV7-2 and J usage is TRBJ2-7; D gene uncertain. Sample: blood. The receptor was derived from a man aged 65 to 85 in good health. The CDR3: CASSPRSALNEQYF. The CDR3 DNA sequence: TGTGCCAGCAGCCCCAGGTCAGCTTTGAACGAGCAGTACTTC.